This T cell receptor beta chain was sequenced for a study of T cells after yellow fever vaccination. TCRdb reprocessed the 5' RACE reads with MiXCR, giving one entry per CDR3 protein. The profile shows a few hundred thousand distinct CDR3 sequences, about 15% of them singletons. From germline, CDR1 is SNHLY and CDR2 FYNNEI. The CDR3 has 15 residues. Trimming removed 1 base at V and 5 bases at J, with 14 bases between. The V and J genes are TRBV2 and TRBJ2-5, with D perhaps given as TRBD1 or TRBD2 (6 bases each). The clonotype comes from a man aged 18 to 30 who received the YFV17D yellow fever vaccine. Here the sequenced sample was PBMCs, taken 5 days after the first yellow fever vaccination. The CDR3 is CASSEDGGRWETQYF. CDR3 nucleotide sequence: TGTGCCAGCAGTGAAGATGGGGGGCGCTGGGAGACCCAGTACTTC.